Below, 27 T cell receptor beta chains from the same sample are listed, as sequenced in a study of shared clonotypes between healthy human individuals. Assay: immunoSEQ multiplex PCR; the TCRdb copy retains only in-frame clones and omits some. The sample carries around 100,000 clones, approximately 70% recorded once. Sequencing used memory CD8+ T cells sorted from blood. Noted subset: CD45RO+ cells pooled with CCR7-negative TemRA cells. These receptors all come from a woman aged 25 to 39 in good health.

The chain employs TRBV7-9 and TRBJ1-1; D uncertain. Trimming removed 6 bases at V and 2 bases at J, with 13 bases between. Germline CDR1 SEHNR, CDR2 FQNEAQ (reference sequence). The CDR3 is 14 amino acids. The CDR3 DNA sequence: TGTGCCAGCAGACAAGGAGCAGAAAACACTGAAGCTTTCTTT. Encoded protein: CASRQGAENTEAFF.

The V call is TRBV6-5, the J call TRBJ1-5; the match to TRBD1 covers 7 bases. The CDR3 extends over 15 amino acids. CDR1 is MNHEY, CDR2 SVGAGI, per germline. Trimming cost V 4 bases and J 0 bases; bases outside gene matches: 3. The CDR3 protein is CASSSSGGSNQPQHF. For the CDR3, the DNA is TGTGCCAGCAGTTCTTCAGGGGGTAGCAATCAGCCCCAGCATTTT.

This clone was recorded many times. The J gene is TRBJ2-7, the V gene TRBV6-1, with D uncertain. The CDR3 has 14 amino acids. Germline CDR1 and CDR2: MNHNS and SASEGT. The V gene lost 4 bases and the J gene lost 3 bases, with 13 bases spanning the gap. The CDR3 region has the DNA TGTGCCAGCAGTGTACAGAGTCAGAACTACGAGCAGTACTTC. Residues: CASSVQSQNYEQYF.

This clone came up a few times. This specimen includes other DNA sequences encoding the same CDR3. V is TRBV6-4 and J is TRBJ1-1; D is undetermined. Germline CDR1 reads MRHNA; CDR2 reads SNTAGT. The CDR3 is 13 residues long. The V gene lost 2 bases and the J gene lost 1 base, with 5 bases spanning the gap. The chain's CDR3 is CASSDGENTEAFF. The CDR3 nucleotides are TGTGCCAGCAGTGACGGCGAGAACACTGAAGCTTTCTTT.

This clone was picked up a small number of times. The chain has TRBV11-3 and TRBJ2-3; possible D gene TRBD1, 5 bases. From germline, CDR1 is SGHNT and CDR2 YENEEA. The CDR3 sequence is 14 residues long. V was trimmed by 5 bases and J by 0 bases, leaving 9 bases between them. The CDR3 reads CASSLQGSTDTQYF. CDR3 sequence (DNA): TGTGCCAGCAGCCTCCAGGGTAGCACAGATACGCAGTATTTT.

The chain uses TRBV4-2 and TRBJ1-1; D call uncertain. In germline, CDR1 is LGHNA, CDR2 YNFKEQ. This CDR3 is 13 amino acids long. Trimming pared 2 bases from V and 5 bases from J, leaving 9 bases between. This chain's CDR3 is CASSQSVGTEAFF. For the CDR3, the DNA is TGTGCCAGCAGCCAATCAGTGGGGACTGAAGCTTTCTTT.

This chain links TRBV28 with TRBJ1-3, with D maybe TRBD1 (5 bases). The germline CDR1 and CDR2 sequences are MDHEN and SYDVKM. The CDR3 loop spans 15 amino acids. Between the trimmed V and J ends, which lost 10 bases and 0 bases, there was a span of 16 bases. In DNA, the CDR3 is TGTGCCACCCTGGACATACAATACTCTGGAAACACCATATATTTT. Encoded protein: CATLDIQYSGNTIYF. The entire variable domain, with the rest obtained from reference TRBV28 and TRBJ1-3, is as follows: DVKVTQSSRYLVKRTGEKVFLECVQDMDHENMFWYRQDPGLGLRLIYFSYDVKMKEKGDIPEGYSVSREKKERFSLILESASTNQTSMYLCATLDIQYSGNTIYFGEGSWLTVV.

At least ten counts were recorded for this clone. Within the sample, other DNA sequences also encode this same CDR3. V and J are TRBV28 and TRBJ1-5, with 9 bases that match TRBD1. The V segment lost 6 bases and the J segment 1 base; nucleotides outside the gene matches: 4. Germline CDR1 is MDHEN and CDR2 is SYDVKM. CDR3 size: 15 residues. The CDR3 region is CASSTTGGSNQPQHF. CDR3 nucleotide sequence: TGTGCCAGCAGCACGACAGGGGGAAGCAATCAGCCCCAGCATTTT.

J is TRBJ1-2 and V is TRBV5-1; tentative D call: TRBD1 (6 bases). CDR3 length: 13 residues. The V gene lost 4 bases and the J gene lost 8 bases, with 15 bases spanning the gap. Looked up from germline, CDR1 is SGHRS and CDR2 is YFSETQ. This CDR3 reads CASSPGQWEGYTF. CDR3 bases: TGCGCCAGCAGCCCGGGACAATGGGAAGGCTACACCTTC.

This clone was seen a handful of times. The chain couples TRBV28 to TRBJ1-3; the D gene is possibly TRBD1 (5 bases). Germline V gene lookup returns CDR1 MDHEN and CDR2 SYDVKM. Trimming left V 3 bases short and J 5 bases short, with 17 bases between. This CDR3 region has 16 residues. This CDR3 is CASSLTRVGARNTIYF. For the CDR3, the DNA is TGTGCCAGCAGTTTGACGAGGGTTGGGGCAAGAAACACCATATATTTT.

In this sample, this clone turned up a few times. The rearrangement uses TRBV25-1 and TRBJ2-5, with 7 nucleotides matching TRBD1. The CDR3 runs to 16 residues. Germline V gives CDR1 MGHDK, CDR2 SYGVNS. After removal of 4 bases from V and 7 bases from J, the junction contained 15 bases not matched to a gene. For the CDR3, the DNA is TGTGCCAGCAGTGCTGGTTCACAGGGGCCGCATGGGACCCAGTACTTC. Amino acids: CASSAGSQGPHGTQYF.

The sample holds many counts of this clone. V gene TRBV2 combines with J gene TRBJ1-5; D unresolved. CDR1 is SNHLY, CDR2 FYNNEI, per germline. V dropped 7 bases and J dropped 4 bases, with 11 bases sitting between them. CDR3 length equals 13 residues. The CDR3 nucleotides read TGTGCCAGCACCGCGACACGAAATCAGCCCCAGCATTTT. Translated: CASTATRNQPQHF.

This clone was seen once. The CDR3 coding sequence is TGCGCCAGCAGCTTGGGTGGGACAGGGGTTTGGAATGAGCAGTTCTTC. Protein: CASSLGGTGVWNEQFF. The chain links TRBV5-1 to TRBJ2-1; 10 bases line up with TRBD1. Germline V gene lookup returns CDR1 SGHRS and CDR2 YFSETQ. The V gene end was trimmed by 0 bases and the J gene end by 7 bases; junction bases not matched to a gene: 7. CDR3 length equals 16 residues.

The rearrangement joins TRBV19 to TRBJ2-7, with 8 bases that match TRBD1. This CDR3 is 13 amino acids long. J was trimmed by 3 bases and V by 3 bases; bases with no gene match: 1. CDR1 is LNHDA, CDR2 SQIVND, per germline (reference sequence). The CDR3 spells CASSIDRGYEQYF. The CDR3 DNA follows: TGTGCCAGTAGTATCGACAGGGGCTACGAGCAGTACTTC. Together with reference TRBV19 and TRBJ2-7, the CDR3 gives the full variable domain: DGGITQSPKYLFRKEGQNVTLSCEQNLNHDAMYWYRQDPGQGLRLIYYSQIVNDFQKGDIAEGYSVSREKKESFPLTVTSAQKNPTAFYLCASSIDRGYEQYFGPGTRLTVT.

In this sample, this clone turned up a few times. The genes are TRBV25-1 and TRBJ2-7, with no clear D. This CDR3 region has 13 residues. V lost 3 bases and J lost 3, with 9 bases in between. Germline V gene data show CDR1 as MGHDK and CDR2 as SYGVNS. The chain's CDR3 is CASSEQGRYEQYF. Written as DNA, the CDR3 is TGTGCCAGCAGTGAGCAAGGGCGCTACGAGCAGTACTTC.

This clone has a handful of counts. The rearrangement uses TRBV6-6 and TRBJ2-7, with D unresolved. The V end lost 4 bases, the J end lost 2 bases, and 15 bases lay between the germline ends. CDR3 size: 15 residues. Per germline, CDR1 MNHNY and CDR2 SVGAGI (reference sequence). CDR3 in DNA: TGTGCCAGCAGTTTTTTGTCCTCTCTACCCTACGAGCAGTACTTC. It yields the protein CASSFLSSLPYEQYF.

The rearrangement links TRBV30 to TRBJ1-5; D remains unclear. In germline, CDR1 is GTSNPN, CDR2 SVGIG (reference sequence). The CDR3 runs 12 residues. The V end lost 0 bases, the J end lost 4 bases, and 4 bases lay between the germline ends. CDR3 DNA sequence: TGTGCCTGGAGTGTTCCTAATCAGCCCCAGCATTTT. Protein product: CAWSVPNQPQHF. The full variable domain, with the rest looked up from reference TRBV30 and TRBJ1-5, is SQTIHQWPATLVQPVGSPLSLECTVEGTSNPNLYWYRQAAGRGLQLLFYSVGIGQISSEVPQNLSASRPQDRQFILSSKKLLLSDSGFYLCAWSVPNQPQHFGDGTRLSIL.

The chain is built from TRBV28 and TRBJ2-7, with 12 bases identical to TRBD2. There are 16 residues in the CDR3. V was clipped by 6 bases and J by 4 bases; unmatched bases: 10. CDR1 is MDHEN and CDR2 is SYDVKM in the germline V gene. CDR3 region: CASRHPSGRAGYEQYF. CDR3 nucleotides: TGTGCCAGCAGACATCCTAGCGGGAGGGCCGGATACGAGCAGTACTTC.

The chain recombines TRBV4-1 with TRBJ1-3; no clear D. Per the germline V gene, CDR1 is MGHRA and CDR2 is YSYEKL. CDR3 length equals 16 residues. V was pared by 1 base and J by 0 bases, with 10 bases between. CDR3 DNA: TGCGCCAGCAGCCAAGTTACGCTTTACTCTGGAAACACCATATATTTT. The encoded protein is CASSQVTLYSGNTIYF.

This clone was detected only a few times. The CDR3, as DNA: TGTGCCAGCTCACTAACCGGGACTGCCGCCGAGACCCAGTACTTC. Amino acids: CASSLTGTAAETQYF. J is TRBJ2-5 and V is TRBV11-2; tentative D call: TRBD2 (6 bases). V lost 8 bases to trimming and J lost 5 bases, with 21 bases between them. CDR1 is SGHAT, CDR2 FQNNGV, per germline. The CDR3 is 15 amino acids.

The chain uses TRBV2 and TRBJ1-4; no clear D. Germline V gene lookup returns CDR1 SNHLY and CDR2 FYNNEI. The CDR3 is 13 amino acids. The V end was cut by 2 bases, the J end by 7 bases, with 8 bases between. The CDR3 nucleotides are TGTGCCAGCAGTGAAAGCTGGGCTGAAAAACTGTTTTTT. This sequence encodes CASSESWAEKLFF.

The V gene is TRBV11-2, the J gene TRBJ1-5; D unclear. This CDR3 is built from 13 residues. Germline V lookup: CDR1 SGHAT, CDR2 FQNNGV. With 0 bases removed from V and 7 bases from J, the gap between germline ends came to 7 bases. CDR3 region: CASSLEKRQPQHF. CDR3 bases: TGTGCCAGCAGCTTAGAAAAGAGACAGCCCCAGCATTTT.

This clone was seen a handful of times. CDR3 in amino acids: CAFRTLYNEQFF. Here the CDR3 DNA reads TGTGCCTTCCGGACCTTGTACAATGAGCAGTTCTTC. The chain has TRBV7-9 and TRBJ2-1; no clear D gene. Trimming took off 11 bases at V and 4 bases at J, with 12 bases between the two ends. Germline assignment: CDR1 SEHNR and CDR2 FQNEAQ (reference sequence). The CDR3 has 12 residues.

This clone came up a few times. The chain employs TRBV5-1 and TRBJ1-5; D remains unclear. The germline V and J ends were trimmed by 0 bases and 6 bases, with 7 bases remaining between them. Germline V gene sequence: CDR1 SGHRS, CDR2 YFSETQ. The CDR3 has 13 residues. CDR3: CASSLGTSQPQHF. The CDR3 region has the DNA TGCGCCAGCAGCTTGGGCACGAGTCAGCCCCAGCATTTT.

The gene calls are TRBV7-9 and TRBJ1-3; D is unclear. The CDR3 extends over 16 amino acids. Trimming took off 5 bases at V and 4 bases at J, with 18 bases between the two ends. Germline CDR1 is SEHNR and CDR2 is FQNEAQ (reference sequence). CDR3 protein: CASSPRNAVGGNTIYF. In DNA, the CDR3 is TGTGCCAGCAGCCCAAGGAACGCGGTAGGCGGAAACACCATATATTTT.

The rearrangement uses TRBV7-9 and TRBJ2-3; TRBD2 matches at 9 bases. Germline CDR1 and CDR2: SEHNR and FQNEAQ (reference sequence). Losses at the gene ends were 5 bases for V and 0 bases for J; bases not matched to a gene: 3. This CDR3 region has 15 residues. The CDR3 here is CASSPSGVSTDTQYF. CDR3 in DNA: TGTGCCAGCAGCCCTAGCGGGGTTAGCACAGATACGCAGTATTTT.

This CDR3 reads CASSSDSSYEQYF. CDR3 in DNA: TGTGCCAGCAGCTCGGACAGCTCCTACGAGCAGTACTTC. The V and J genes are TRBV7-3 and TRBJ2-7; maybe TRBD1 (6 bases). The length of the CDR3 is 13 residues. Trimming removed 4 bases at V and 0 bases at J, with 7 bases between. In germline, CDR1 is SGHTA, CDR2 FQGTGA.